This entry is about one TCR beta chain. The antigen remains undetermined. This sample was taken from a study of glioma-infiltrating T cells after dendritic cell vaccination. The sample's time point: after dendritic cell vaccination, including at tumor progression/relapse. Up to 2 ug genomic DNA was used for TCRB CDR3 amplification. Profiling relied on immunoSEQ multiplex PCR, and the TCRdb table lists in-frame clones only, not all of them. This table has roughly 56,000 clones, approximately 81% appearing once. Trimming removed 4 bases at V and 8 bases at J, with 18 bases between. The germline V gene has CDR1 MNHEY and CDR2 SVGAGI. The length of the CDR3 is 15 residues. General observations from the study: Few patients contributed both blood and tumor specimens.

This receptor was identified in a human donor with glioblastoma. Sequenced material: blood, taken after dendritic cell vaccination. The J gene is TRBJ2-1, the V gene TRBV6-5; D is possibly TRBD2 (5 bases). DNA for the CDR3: TGTGCCAGCAGTTCCCTCGGGGTGGGATTGCATGAGCAGTTCTTC. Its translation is CASSSLGVGLHEQFF.